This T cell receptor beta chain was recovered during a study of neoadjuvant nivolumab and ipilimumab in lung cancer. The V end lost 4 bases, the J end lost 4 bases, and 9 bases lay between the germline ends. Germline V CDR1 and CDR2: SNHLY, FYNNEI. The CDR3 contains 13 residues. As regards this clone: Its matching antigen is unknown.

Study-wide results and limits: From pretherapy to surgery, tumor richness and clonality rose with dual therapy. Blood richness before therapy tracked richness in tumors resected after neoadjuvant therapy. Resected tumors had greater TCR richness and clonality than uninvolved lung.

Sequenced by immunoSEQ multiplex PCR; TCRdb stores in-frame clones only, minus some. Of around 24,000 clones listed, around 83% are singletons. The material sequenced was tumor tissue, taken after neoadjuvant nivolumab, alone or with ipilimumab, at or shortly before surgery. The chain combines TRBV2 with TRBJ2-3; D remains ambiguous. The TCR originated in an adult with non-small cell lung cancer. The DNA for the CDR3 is TGTGCCAGCAGTGGTAGGGTCGCAGATACGCAGTATTTT. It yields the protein CASSGRVADTQYF.